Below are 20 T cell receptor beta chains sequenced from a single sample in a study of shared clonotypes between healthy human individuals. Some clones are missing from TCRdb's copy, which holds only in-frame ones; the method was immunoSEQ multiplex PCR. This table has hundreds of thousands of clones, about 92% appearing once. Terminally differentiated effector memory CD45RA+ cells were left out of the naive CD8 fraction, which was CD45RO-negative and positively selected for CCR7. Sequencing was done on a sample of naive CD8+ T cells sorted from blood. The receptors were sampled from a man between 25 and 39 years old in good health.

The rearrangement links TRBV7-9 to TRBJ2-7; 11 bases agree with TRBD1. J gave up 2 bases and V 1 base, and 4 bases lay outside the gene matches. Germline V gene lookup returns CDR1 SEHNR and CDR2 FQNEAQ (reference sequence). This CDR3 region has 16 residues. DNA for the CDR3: TGTGCCAGCAGCTTAGTTCTGGACAGGGGGCCCTACGAGCAGTACTTC. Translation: CASSLVLDRGPYEQYF.

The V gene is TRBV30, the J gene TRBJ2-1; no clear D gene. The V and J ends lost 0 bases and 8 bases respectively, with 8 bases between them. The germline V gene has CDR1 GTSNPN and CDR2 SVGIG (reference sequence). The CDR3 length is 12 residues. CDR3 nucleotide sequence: TGTGCCTGGAGTGTAATTCGGGATGAGCAGTTCTTC. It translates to CAWSVIRDEQFF.

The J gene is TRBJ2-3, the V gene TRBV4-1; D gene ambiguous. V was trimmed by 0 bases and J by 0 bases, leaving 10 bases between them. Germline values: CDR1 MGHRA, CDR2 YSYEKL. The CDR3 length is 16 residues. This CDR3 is CASSQEIDSSTDTQYF. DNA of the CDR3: TGCGCCAGCAGCCAAGAAATAGACTCTAGCACAGATACGCAGTATTTT.

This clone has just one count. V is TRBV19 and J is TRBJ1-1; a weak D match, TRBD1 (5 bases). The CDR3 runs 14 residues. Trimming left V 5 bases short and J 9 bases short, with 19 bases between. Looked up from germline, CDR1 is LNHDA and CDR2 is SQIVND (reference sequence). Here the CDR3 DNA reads TGTGCCAGTAGTTCAGGGCCGGATGCCCCCCAAGCTTTCTTT. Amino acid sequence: CASSSGPDAPQAFF.

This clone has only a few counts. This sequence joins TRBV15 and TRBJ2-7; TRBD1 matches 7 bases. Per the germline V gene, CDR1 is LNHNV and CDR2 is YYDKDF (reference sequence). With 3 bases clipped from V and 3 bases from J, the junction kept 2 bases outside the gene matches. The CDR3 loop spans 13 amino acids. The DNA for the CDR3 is TGTGCCACCAGCAGCCGGGACAGCTACGAGCAGTACTTC. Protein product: CATSSRDSYEQYF.

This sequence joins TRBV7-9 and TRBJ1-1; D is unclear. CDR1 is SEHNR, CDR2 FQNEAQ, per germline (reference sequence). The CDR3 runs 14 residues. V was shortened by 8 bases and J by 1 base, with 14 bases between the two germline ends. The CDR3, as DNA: TGTGCCAGCCGTGATAGCAGGAAGAACACTGAAGCTTTCTTT. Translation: CASRDSRKNTEAFF. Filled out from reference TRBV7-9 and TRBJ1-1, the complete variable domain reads DTGVSQNPRHKITKRGQNVTFRCDPISEHNRLYWYRQTLGQGPEFLTYFQNEAQLEKSRLLSDRFSAERPKGSFSTLEIQRTEQGDSAMYLCASRDSRKNTEAFFGQGTRLTVV.

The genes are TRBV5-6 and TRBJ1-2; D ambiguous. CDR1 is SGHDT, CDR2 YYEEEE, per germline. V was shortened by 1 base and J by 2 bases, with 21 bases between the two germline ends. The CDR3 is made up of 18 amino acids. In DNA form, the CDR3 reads TGTGCCAGCAGCTTGAGGTTTGTGGCTCTGGAGGGAAACTATGGCTACACCTTC. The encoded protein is CASSLRFVALEGNYGYTF.

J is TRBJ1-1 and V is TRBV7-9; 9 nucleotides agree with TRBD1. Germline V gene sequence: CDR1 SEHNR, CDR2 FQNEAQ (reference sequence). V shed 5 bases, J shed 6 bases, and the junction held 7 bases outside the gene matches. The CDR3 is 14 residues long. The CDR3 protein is CASSPGQGGPEAFF. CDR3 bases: TGTGCCAGCAGCCCGGGACAGGGAGGGCCTGAAGCTTTCTTT.

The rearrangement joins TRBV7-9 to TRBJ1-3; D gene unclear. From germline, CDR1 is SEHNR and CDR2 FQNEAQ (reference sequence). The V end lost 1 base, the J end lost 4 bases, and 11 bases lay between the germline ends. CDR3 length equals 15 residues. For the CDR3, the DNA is TGTGCCAGCAGCTTAGTACAGTCTGGAGGAAACACCATATATTTT. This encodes CASSLVQSGGNTIYF. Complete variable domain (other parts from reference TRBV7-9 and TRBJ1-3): DTGVSQNPRHKITKRGQNVTFRCDPISEHNRLYWYRQTLGQGPEFLTYFQNEAQLEKSRLLSDRFSAERPKGSFSTLEIQRTEQGDSAMYLCASSLVQSGGNTIYFGEGSWLTVV.

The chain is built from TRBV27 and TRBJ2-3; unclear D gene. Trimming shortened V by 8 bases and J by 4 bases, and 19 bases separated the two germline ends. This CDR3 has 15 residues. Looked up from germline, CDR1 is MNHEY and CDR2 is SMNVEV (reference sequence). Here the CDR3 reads CASHKVRSRADTQYF. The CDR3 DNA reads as TGTGCCAGCCATAAAGTTAGATCTAGGGCAGATACGCAGTATTTT.

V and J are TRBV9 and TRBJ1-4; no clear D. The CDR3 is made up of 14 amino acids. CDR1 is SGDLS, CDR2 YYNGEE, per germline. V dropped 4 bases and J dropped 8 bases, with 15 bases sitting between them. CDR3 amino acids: CASSTRQTAEKLFF. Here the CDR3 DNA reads TGTGCCAGCAGCACCCGACAAACGGCCGAAAAACTGTTTTTT.

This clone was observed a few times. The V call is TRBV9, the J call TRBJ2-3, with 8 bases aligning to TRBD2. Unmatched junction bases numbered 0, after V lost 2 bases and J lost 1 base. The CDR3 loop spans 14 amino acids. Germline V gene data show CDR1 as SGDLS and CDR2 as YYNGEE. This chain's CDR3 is CASSVTSGTDTQYF. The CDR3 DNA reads TGTGCCAGCAGCGTGACTAGCGGCACAGATACGCAGTATTTT.

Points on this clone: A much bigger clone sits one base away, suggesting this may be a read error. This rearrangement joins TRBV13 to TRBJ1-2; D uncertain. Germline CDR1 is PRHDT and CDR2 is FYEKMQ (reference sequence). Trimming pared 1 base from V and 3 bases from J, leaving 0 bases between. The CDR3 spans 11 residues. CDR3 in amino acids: CASSLDYGYTF. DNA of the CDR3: TGTGCCAGCAGCTTAGACTATGGCTACACCTTC. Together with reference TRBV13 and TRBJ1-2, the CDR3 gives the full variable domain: AAGVIQSPRHLIKEKRETATLKCYPIPRHDTVYWYQQGPGQDPQFLISFYEKMQSDKGSIPDRFSAQQFSDYHSELNMSSLELGDSALYFCASSLDYGYTFGSGTRLTVV.

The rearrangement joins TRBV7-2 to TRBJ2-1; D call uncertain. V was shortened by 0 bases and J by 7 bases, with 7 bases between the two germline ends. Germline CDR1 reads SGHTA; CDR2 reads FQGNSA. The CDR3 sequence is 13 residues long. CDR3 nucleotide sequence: TGTGCCAGCAGCTTAGCCCCAGAGAATGAGCAGTTCTTC. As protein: CASSLAPENEQFF.

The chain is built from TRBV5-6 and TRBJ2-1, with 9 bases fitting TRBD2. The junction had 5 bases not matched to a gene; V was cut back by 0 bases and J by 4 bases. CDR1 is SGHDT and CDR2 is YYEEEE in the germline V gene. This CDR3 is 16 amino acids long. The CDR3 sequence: CASSLETSGLYNEQFF. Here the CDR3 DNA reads TGTGCCAGCAGCTTGGAGACTAGCGGTTTATACAATGAGCAGTTCTTC.

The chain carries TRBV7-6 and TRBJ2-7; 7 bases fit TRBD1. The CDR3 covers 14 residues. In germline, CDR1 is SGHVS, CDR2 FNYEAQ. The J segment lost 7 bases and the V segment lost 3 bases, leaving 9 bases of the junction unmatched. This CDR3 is CASSFRQGSREQYF. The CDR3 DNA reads TGTGCCAGCAGCTTCCGACAGGGTTCCCGGGAGCAGTACTTC.

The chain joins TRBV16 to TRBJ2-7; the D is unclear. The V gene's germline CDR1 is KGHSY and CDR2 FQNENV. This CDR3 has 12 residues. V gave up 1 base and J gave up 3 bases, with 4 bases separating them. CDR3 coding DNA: TGTGCCAGCAGCCAATACCTCTACGAGCAGTACTTC. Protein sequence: CASSQYLYEQYF.

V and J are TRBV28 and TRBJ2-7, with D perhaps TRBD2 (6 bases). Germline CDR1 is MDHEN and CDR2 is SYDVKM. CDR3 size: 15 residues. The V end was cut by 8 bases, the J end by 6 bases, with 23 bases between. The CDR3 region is CASVVTGGTYSEQYF. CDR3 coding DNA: TGTGCCAGCGTAGTGACGGGCGGGACCTATTCCGAGCAGTACTTC.

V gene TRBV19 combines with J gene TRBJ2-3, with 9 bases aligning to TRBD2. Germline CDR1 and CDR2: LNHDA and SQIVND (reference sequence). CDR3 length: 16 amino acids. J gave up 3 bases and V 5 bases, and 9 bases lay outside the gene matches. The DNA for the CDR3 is TGTGCCAGTAGTCTAAATAGCGGGAGTGATACAGATACGCAGTATTTT. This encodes CASSLNSGSDTDTQYF.

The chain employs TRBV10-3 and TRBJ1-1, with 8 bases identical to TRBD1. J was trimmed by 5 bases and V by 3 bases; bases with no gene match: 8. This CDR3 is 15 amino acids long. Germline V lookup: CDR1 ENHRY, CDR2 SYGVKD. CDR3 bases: TGTGCCATCAGTGACCCTCGACAGGGGTGGACTGAAGCTTTCTTT. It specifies CAISDPRQGWTEAFF.